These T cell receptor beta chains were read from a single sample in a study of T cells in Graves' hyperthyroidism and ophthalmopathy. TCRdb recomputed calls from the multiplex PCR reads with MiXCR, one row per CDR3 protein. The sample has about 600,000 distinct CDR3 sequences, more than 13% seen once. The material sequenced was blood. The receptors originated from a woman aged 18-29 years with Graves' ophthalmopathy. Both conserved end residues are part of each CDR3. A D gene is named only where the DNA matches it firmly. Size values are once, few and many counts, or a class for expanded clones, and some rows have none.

TGTGCCAGTAGTCCGGCGGGACAGGGGGGTACTGAAGCTTTCTTT,CASSPAGQGGTEAFF,TRBV19,TRBJ1-1,TRBD1,few
TGTGCCAGCAGCTTCCAACAGGGTAATGAGCAGTTCTTC,CASSFQQGNEQFF,TRBV7-9,TRBJ2-1,NA,many
TGCAGTGCGAATAGCGGGGGTGAGGATACGCAGTATTTT,CSANSGGEDTQYF,TRBV20-1,TRBJ2-3,TRBD2,many
TGTGCCAGCAGTTACTCGTTGGGGCATAAAGATGAGCAGTTCTTC,CASSYSLGHKDEQFF,TRBV6-5,TRBJ2-1,NA,many
TGTGCCAGCAGCTTTGCGACTAGCGGGAGAGGTGTCGCAGATACGCAGTATTTT,CASSFATSGRGVADTQYF,TRBV7-3,TRBJ2-3,TRBD2,many
TGTGCCAGCAGGGGAGCTCGGCTAGCGGGAGAAAATGAGCAGTTCTTC,CASRGARLAGENEQFF,TRBV27,TRBJ2-1,TRBD2,many
TGTGCCAGCAGAGGGGGACAGTCCTGGTCCTCCTACGAGCAGTACTTC,CASRGGQSWSSYEQYF,TRBV2,TRBJ2-7,TRBD1,many
TGTGCCAGCAGCCCAACTAGTAACAATGAGCAGTACTTC,CASSPTSNNEQYF,TRBV7-3,TRBJ2-7,NA,NA
TGCAGTGCTAGAGATCCCCTACAGGGAGTTTCGTACGAGCAGTACTTC,CSARDPLQGVSYEQYF,TRBV20-1,TRBJ2-7,NA,many
TGTGCCAGCATCTCAGGGACTAGCGGGAGAGGTGGGGAGACCCAGTACTTC,CASISGTSGRGGETQYF,TRBV28,TRBJ2-5,TRBD2,many
TGCAGTGCTCCTAGGACAGGGGGCCAAGAGACCCAGTACTTC,CSAPRTGGQETQYF,TRBV20-1,TRBJ2-5,TRBD1,NA
TGTGCCTGGAGGGCAGCGGGAGGGCCTTACGAGCAGTACTTC,CAWRAAGGPYEQYF,TRBV30,TRBJ2-7,TRBD2,many
TGTGCCAGCAGTTACCCATTGAGACTAGCGGAGCTGAGAGATACGCAGTATTTT,CASSYPLRLAELRDTQYF,TRBV6-2/TRBV6-3,TRBJ2-3,TRBD2,few
TGTGCCAGCTCACCCTTAGGACAGGGGGGCGACGAGCAGTACTTC,CASSPLGQGGDEQYF,TRBV18,TRBJ2-7,TRBD1,many
TGCGCCAGCAGTGAGTCTCGAAAGGGACTAGCGGGTTTTGAGCAGTTCTTC,CASSESRKGLAGFEQFF,TRBV10-1,TRBJ2-1,TRBD2,few
TGTGCCAGCAGCACTAGAGGCGAGCAGTACTTC,CASSTRGEQYF,TRBV7-6,TRBJ2-7,NA,many
TGTGCCAGCAGTGAATATCAGGGCTCGACTGAAGCTTTCTTT,CASSEYQGSTEAFF,TRBV25-1,TRBJ1-1,NA,NA
TGCAGCGTTCTCGAACAGGGTGGATTAGAGACCCAGTACTTC,CSVLEQGGLETQYF,TRBV29-1,TRBJ2-5,NA,NA
TGTGCCAGCGGGGCATGGGGAGAGGGACACAATGAGCAGTTCTTC,CASGAWGEGHNEQFF,TRBV12-3/TRBV12-4,TRBJ2-1,NA,many
TGCAGCGTTGAACATCCTATTTCCTACGAGCAGTACTTC,CSVEHPISYEQYF,TRBV29-1,TRBJ2-7,NA,many
TGTGCCAGCAGCACCCGGACAGGGAAGAACACTGAAGCTTTCTTT,CASSTRTGKNTEAFF,TRBV7-8,TRBJ1-1,TRBD1,many
TGTGCCATCAGTGAGTCCCGACTAGCGGACTACTACAATGAGCAGTTCTTC,CAISESRLADYYNEQFF,TRBV10-3,TRBJ2-1,TRBD2,many
TGTGCCAGCAGTCTACGGGGGACATGGACCGGGGAGCTGTTTTTT,CASSLRGTWTGELFF,TRBV6-2/TRBV6-3,TRBJ2-2,NA,many
TGTGCCAGCAGCTTTGCACAGGCCTCTGGGGCCAACGTCCTGACTTTC,CASSFAQASGANVLTF,TRBV5-6,TRBJ2-6,NA,NA
TGTGCCAGCAGCTTACAGACTAACTATGGCTACACCTTC,CASSLQTNYGYTF,TRBV11-3,TRBJ1-2,NA,many
TGTGCCAGCAGCTTAATGGGGACAGGGGCCTACGAGCAGTACTTC,CASSLMGTGAYEQYF,TRBV7-2,TRBJ2-7,TRBD1,many
TGTGCCAGCAGCTTAAGCCCGATTTTAACCGAGCAGTACTTC,CASSLSPILTEQYF,TRBV11-2,TRBJ2-7,NA,many